A selection of T cell receptor beta chains follows, all from one sample in a study of CD8+CD57+ T cells in acquired aplastic anemia. TCRdb independently ran MiXCR on the reads; one entry per CDR3 protein. This table holds around 130,000 distinct CDR3 sequences, 48% found once. The sequenced sample was sorted CD4+, CD8+, or CD8+CD57+ T cells (not recorded which) from PBMCs. The receptors stem from a human donor in good health, serving as a control. Both conserved end residues are part of each CDR3. The D gene is left open where the match is weak. Clone size is stated in some rows and not others, as once, few, many or a class when expanded.

j_call d_call clone_size v_call cdr3_nt cdr3_aa
TRBJ2-7 TRBD2 - TRBV20-1 TGCAGTGCTAGAGATCCAGGTCCAGGACTAGCTGTCCACGAGCAGTACTTC CSARDPGPGLAVHEQYF
TRBJ2-7 - - TRBV19 TGTGCCAGTGAGGGGGGGGAAGAGCAGTACTTC CASEGGEEQYF
TRBJ2-5 - - TRBV4-1 TGCGCCAGCAGCCAAGAAGGCTACCCGAGGGGGCAAGAGACCCAGTACTTC CASSQEGYPRGQETQYF
TRBJ1-3 - many TRBV7-6 TGTGCCAGCAGCTTCGCGGGACAAGGAAACACCATATATTTT CASSFAGQGNTIYF
TRBJ1-1 - - TRBV5-1 TGCGCCAGCAGTCGGGGGCCGGGAGCCCTCATGAACACTGAAGCTTTCTTT CASSRGPGALMNTEAFF
TRBJ2-5 TRBD2 many TRBV10-3 TGTGCCATCAGTATCGGGCTAGCGGGGGGACAAGAGACCCAGTACTTC CAISIGLAGGQETQYF
TRBJ2-5 TRBD2 - TRBV29-1 TGCAGCGTTGATGGGGCGGGGGTTCGGGAGACCCAGTACTTC CSVDGAGVRETQYF
TRBJ1-3 - many TRBV10-2 TGCGCCAGCAGTGAGTCGGGGCAGTATAACACCATATATTTT CASSESGQYNTIYF
TRBJ1-1 - many TRBV19 TGTGCCAGTAGTTTCCGACAGGTTGAAGCTTTCTTT CASSFRQVEAFF
TRBJ1-4 - - TRBV20-1 TGCAGTGCCGGTAATGAAAAACTGTTTTTT CSAGNEKLFF
TRBJ1-2 - - TRBV20-1 TGCAGTGCCCTAGCGGGGGGGCTCTATGGCTACACCTTC CSALAGGLYGYTF
TRBJ2-3 TRBD1 - TRBV20-1 TGCAGTGCTCACAGGGGGTACACAGATACGCAGTATTTT CSAHRGYTDTQYF
TRBJ1-2 TRBD1 few TRBV15 TGCGCCACCAGCAGAGGCCGGACAGGGGTCTATGGCTACCCCTTC CATSRGRTGVYGYPF
TRBJ2-3 - - TRBV3-1 TGTGCCAGCAGCCACATATCGCTCCACCAGTATTTT CASSHISLHQYF
TRBJ1-4 TRBD1 - TRBV2 TGTGCCAGCAGTGAAGGACAGGGGGCCGGAGAAAAACTGTTTTTT CASSEGQGAGEKLFF
TRBJ1-5 - many TRBV7-8 TGTGCCAGCAGCTTAGCTTGGGGGCCTCGCAATCAGCCCCAGCATTTT CASSLAWGPRNQPQHF
TRBJ2-1 TRBD1 - TRBV18 TGTGCCAGCTCACTACCGGGACAGGGGTACAATGAGCAGTTCTTC CASSLPGQGYNEQFF
TRBJ1-6 - many TRBV7-2 TGTGCCAGCAGCTTAGCGGGGGGGGATAATTCACCCCTCCACTTT CASSLAGGDNSPLHF
TRBJ1-1 TRBD1 many TRBV19 TGTGCCAGTAGTATGGACAGGGTGAACACTGAAGCTTTCTTT CASSMDRVNTEAFF
TRBJ2-7 TRBD1 few TRBV11-1 TGTGCCAGCAGCTCAAGACAGGGGGACTTTCCACATCACCTGCACTTC CASSSRQGDFPHHLHF
TRBJ2-6 - - TRBV4-1 TGCGCCAGCAGCCAAGAACCGACTTTTAGCTCTGGGGCCAACGTCCTGACTTTC CASSQEPTFSSGANVLTF
TRBJ2-7 - - TRBV20-1 TGCAGTGCTAGAGGGGGGGGGCCCAGTATCGAGCAGTACTTC CSARGGGPSIEQYF
TRBJ1-2 - - TRBV19 TGTGCCAGTAGTATCGGAGGAGGGAATGGCTACACCTTC CASSIGGGNGYTF
TRBJ1-5 TRBD1 many TRBV6-1 TGTGCCAGCAGGCCCGGGGACAGCCAAAATCAGCCCCAGCATTTT CASRPGDSQNQPQHF
TRBJ2-1 - few TRBV29-1 TGCAGCGTTGACGGGGTATCCATTTATGAGCAGTTCTTC CSVDGVSIYEQFF
TRBJ1-5 - once TRBV19 TGTGCCAGTAGTATGTATGGGGGCGGCAATCAGCCCCAGCATTTT CASSMYGGGNQPQHF
TRBJ1-1 - many TRBV4-1 TGCGCCAGCAGCCATCCGTCGAGGGTTAAGGACACTGAAGCTTTCTTT CASSHPSRVKDTEAFF
TRBJ1-6 - few TRBV6-4 TGTGCCAGCAGTGACGGCGGAAATAATTCACCCCTCCACTTT CASSDGGNNSPLHF
TRBJ1-2 TRBD1 - TRBV27 TGTGCCAGCAGTAACCGGGGCAGGGGGCCCTATGGCTACACCTTC CASSNRGRGPYGYTF
TRBJ1-2 - many TRBV7-8 TGTGCCAGCAGCTTAGTAGCAGGAGATGGCTACACCTTC CASSLVAGDGYTF
TRBJ2-1 - - TRBV3-1 TGTGCCAGCAGCCACCGTGGAAGGGGCGGTGAGCAGTTCTTC CASSHRGRGGEQFF
TRBJ1-6 TRBD1 - TRBV2 TGTGCCAGCAGTGCGGGACAGGGGGCTTCACCCCTCCACTTT CASSAGQGASPLHF
TRBJ2-5 TRBD2 few TRBV4-2 TGTGCCAGCAGCCATCACCTAGCGGACCAAGAGACCCAGTACTTC CASSHHLADQETQYF
TRBJ2-2 TRBD2 few TRBV12-3/TRBV12-4 TGTGCCAGCAGTTGGACTAGCGGGGGCCACCCGTCGAACACCGGGGAGCTGTTTTTT CASSWTSGGHPSNTGELFF
TRBJ1-3 - few TRBV29-1 TGCAGCGTTTCCTCCGGACAGCCGCCATCTGGAAACACCATATATTTT CSVSSGQPPSGNTIYF
TRBJ2-1 TRBD1 - TRBV24-1 TGTGCCACCAGTGATGGGACAGAACACAATGAGCAGTTCTTC CATSDGTEHNEQFF
TRBJ2-7 - - TRBV4-1 TGCGCCAGCAGCCAAGATACTGAGAGGGTCCCCTACGAGCAGTACTTC CASSQDTERVPYEQYF
TRBJ2-5 - many TRBV7-9 TGTGCCAGCAGCTTAACGGGGGCAGAGGGGACCCAGTACTTC CASSLTGAEGTQYF
TRBJ2-7 - many TRBV3-1 TGTGCCAGCAGCCAAGAGTCCTACGAGCAGTACTTC CASSQESYEQYF
TRBJ2-2 - - TRBV5-1 TGCGCCAGCAGCTTAGACGGGTCCTACACCGGGGGGCTGTTTTTT CASSLDGSYTGGLFF
TRBJ1-2 TRBD1 - TRBV7-9 TGTGCCAGCAGCTCCACCGGACAGGGAAGTGGCTACACCTTC CASSSTGQGSGYTF
TRBJ2-2 TRBD2 many TRBV10-3 TGTGCCACCAGCCTAGCGGGGGGCTACACCGGGGAGCTGTTTTTT CATSLAGGYTGELFF
TRBJ1-5 - few TRBV30 TGTGCCTGGAGTGTGTCAGGAGATCAGCCCCAGCATTTT CAWSVSGDQPQHF
TRBJ1-1 - - TRBV19 TGTGCCAGTACTCAGGGATCGAACACTGAAGCTTTCTTT CASTQGSNTEAFF
TRBJ1-1 - few TRBV19 TGTGCCAGTAGTTCCGGAGGGAACACTGAAGCTTTCTTT CASSSGGNTEAFF